The present T cell receptor beta chain was sequenced within a study of T cells in Graves' hyperthyroidism and ophthalmopathy. Overall study results and limits: A median around six months before onset, the model predicted ophthalmopathy. Blood also held most thyroid clonotypes expanded beyond 0.001.

Graves' hyperthyroidism was deemed stable absent ophthalmopathy progression within 18 months. RNA transcripts yielded amplified TCR beta CDR3 regions. First-round RT-PCR of the TCR CDR3 relied on the HTBI primer set. Each CDR3 protein gets one entry after TCRdb re-called the multiplex PCR reads with MiXCR. Here the sample spans 45,000 or so distinct CDR3 sequences, more than 40% being singletons. Worth noting for this clonotype: Its antigen is not known.

V was trimmed by 8 bases and J by 5 bases, leaving 12 bases between them. The CDR3 has 12 amino acids. The germline CDR1 and CDR2 sequences are MNHNY and SVGAGI (reference sequence). The genes are TRBV6-6 and TRBJ1-1; TRBD1 is a possible D gene (5 bases). The sequenced sample was peripheral blood or thyroid tissue (not recorded which). The clonotype was recovered from a woman between 50 and 59 years old with Graves' hyperthyroidism. CDR3 coding DNA: TGTGCCAGCCAGGGTTTGGATACTGAAGCTTTCTTT. Protein sequence: CASQGLDTEAFF.